The T cell receptor beta chain under discussion was sequenced for a study of control samples from healthy donors and cancer patients. The V gene's germline CDR1 is MNHEY and CDR2 SVGEGT. V was pared by 5 bases and J by 1 base, with 4 bases of the junction left unmatched. The CDR3 has 16 residues. Assay used: immunoSEQ multiplex PCR; TCRdb lists only in-frame clones, some missing. The sample has 130,000 or so clones; around 87% are singletons. The V call is TRBV6-2 or TRBV6-3, the J call TRBJ2-7; 14 bases map to TRBD2. Sequencing was performed on blood. The sequence derives from a man in his forties in good health. CDR3 sequence reads: CASSRLAGGSSYEQYF. The CDR3 DNA reads as TGTGCCAGCAGTCGACTAGCGGGGGGGTCATCCTACGAGCAGTACTTC.